A selection of T cell receptor beta chains follows, all from one sample in a study of T cell repertoires in cytomegalovirus infection. TCRdb reprocessed the reads with MiXCR, giving one entry per CDR3 protein. The table includes about 260,000 distinct CDR3 sequences, roughly an eighth detected once. Sequencing was performed on PBMCs. The receptors were sampled from a human donor in good health (CMV status not recorded). Some clones in this sample may be carry-over from other donors' samples. Both conserved end residues are trimmed from each CDR3. The order of the fields is V gene, J gene, CDR3 protein.

V gene: TRBV10-3
J gene: TRBJ2-1
CDR3 protein: AISGARQISYNEQF

V gene: TRBV7-2
J gene: TRBJ2-3
CDR3 protein: ASSLPLNGPSGRTDTQY

V gene: TRBV5-4
J gene: TRBJ2-1
CDR3 protein: ASSLRIQGNTKF

V gene: TRBV7-2
J gene: TRBJ1-4
CDR3 protein: ASSLRTGTGNEKLF

V gene: TRBV7-2
J gene: TRBJ1-4
CDR3 protein: ASSPRTGSTNEKLF

V gene: TRBV6-6
J gene: TRBJ2-3
CDR3 protein: ASRTHGRLPTDTQY

V gene: TRBV6-6
J gene: TRBJ1-5
CDR3 protein: ASTGGWNQPQH

V gene: TRBV19
J gene: TRBJ2-1
CDR3 protein: ASSIEQRDRYNEQF

V gene: TRBV24-1
J gene: TRBJ2-3
CDR3 protein: ATSAAFTDTQY

V gene: TRBV4-2
J gene: TRBJ2-1
CDR3 protein: ASSQDTQLAGGRNEQF

V gene: TRBV12-3/TRBV12-4
J gene: TRBJ2-2
CDR3 protein: ASSFYSGELF

V gene: TRBV20-1
J gene: TRBJ2-5
CDR3 protein: SASIGSQETQY

V gene: TRBV29-1
J gene: TRBJ2-3
CDR3 protein: SVVGDPGGSTQY

V gene: TRBV4-1
J gene: TRBJ1-5
CDR3 protein: ASSADRRSNQPQH

V gene: TRBV5-4
J gene: TRBJ2-6
CDR3 protein: ASRPDRSGANVLT

V gene: TRBV28
J gene: TRBJ2-7
CDR3 protein: ASTLGRTVYEQY

V gene: TRBV18
J gene: TRBJ2-7
CDR3 protein: ASSASRPRDEQY

V gene: TRBV27
J gene: TRBJ2-7
CDR3 protein: ASSLSTSHIEQY

V gene: TRBV20-1
J gene: TRBJ2-1
CDR3 protein: SARDFGSTSGGGNEQF

V gene: TRBV12-3/TRBV12-4
J gene: TRBJ1-6
CDR3 protein: ASSRGQGGSPLH

V gene: TRBV6-1
J gene: TRBJ2-7
CDR3 protein: ASGTDSYEQY

V gene: TRBV28
J gene: TRBJ2-2
CDR3 protein: ASSRDRSDTGELF

V gene: TRBV20-1
J gene: TRBJ2-1
CDR3 protein: STRGTSGSGEQF

V gene: TRBV20-1
J gene: TRBJ2-1
CDR3 protein: SQIAHSSYNEQF

V gene: TRBV7-9
J gene: TRBJ2-5
CDR3 protein: ASSGDRRETQY

V gene: TRBV11-1
J gene: TRBJ2-1
CDR3 protein: ASSPRQGPFSYNEQF

V gene: TRBV6-6
J gene: TRBJ1-1
CDR3 protein: ASSPYISPSEAF

V gene: TRBV5-1
J gene: TRBJ2-1
CDR3 protein: ASSLEVFHEQF

V gene: TRBV20-1
J gene: TRBJ1-4
CDR3 protein: SAGDRTNEKLF

V gene: TRBV11-3
J gene: TRBJ2-1
CDR3 protein: ASSLNRGPQF

V gene: TRBV6-5
J gene: TRBJ2-3
CDR3 protein: ASSLPSGGLSTQY

V gene: TRBV7-9
J gene: TRBJ2-3
CDR3 protein: ASSLDGFTDTQY

V gene: TRBV19
J gene: TRBJ2-4
CDR3 protein: ASSLRLAGTRGAKNIQY

V gene: TRBV5-4
J gene: TRBJ2-2
CDR3 protein: ASSLAGWTVQELF

V gene: TRBV5-1
J gene: TRBJ2-7
CDR3 protein: ASSQTSGSILYEQY

V gene: TRBV7-8
J gene: TRBJ2-5
CDR3 protein: ASSSFGGSAATQY

V gene: TRBV11-2
J gene: TRBJ2-1
CDR3 protein: ASTPAGLAAYNEQF

V gene: TRBV5-4
J gene: TRBJ1-4
CDR3 protein: ASSLGDPNEKLF

V gene: TRBV6-5
J gene: TRBJ1-5
CDR3 protein: ASTVDRNSNQPQH

V gene: TRBV29-1
J gene: TRBJ2-7
CDR3 protein: SVGMSASYEQY

V gene: TRBV7-2
J gene: TRBJ1-1
CDR3 protein: ASSLGPGTGVEAF

V gene: TRBV4-1
J gene: TRBJ1-2
CDR3 protein: ASSQEAGFLRYGYT

V gene: TRBV28
J gene: TRBJ1-5
CDR3 protein: ASSLTVAEGPQH

V gene: TRBV23-1
J gene: TRBJ2-1
CDR3 protein: ASSPTPGLAGGPAYNEQF

V gene: TRBV28
J gene: TRBJ1-6
CDR3 protein: ASSPPSGTGGANSPLH

V gene: TRBV7-9
J gene: TRBJ2-7
CDR3 protein: ASSPPRGPDRAYEQY

V gene: TRBV28
J gene: TRBJ2-1
CDR3 protein: ASSRNRGQYNEQF

V gene: TRBV14
J gene: TRBJ1-2
CDR3 protein: ASSQTPGVNYGYT

V gene: TRBV29-1
J gene: TRBJ1-1
CDR3 protein: SVEDRGRNTEAF

V gene: TRBV28
J gene: TRBJ1-3
CDR3 protein: ASSPAGTAIPGNTIY

V gene: TRBV20-1
J gene: TRBJ2-5
CDR3 protein: SGGGSYQETQY

V gene: TRBV6-1
J gene: TRBJ2-5
CDR3 protein: ASSATQGAGETQY

V gene: TRBV6-2/TRBV6-3
J gene: TRBJ1-5
CDR3 protein: ASSIRPGQGDSNQPQH